This T cell receptor beta chain emerged from a study of blood T cell repertoires in COVID-19. Study-wide context: Collection of acute and convalescent COVID-19 samples took place in the United States, Italy and Spain. The analysed material was cDNA or gDNA that came from T cells, B-cell-depleted T cells, or PBMCs.

The length of the CDR3 is 12 residues. V lost 2 bases to trimming and J lost 12 bases, with 11 bases between them. Germline CDR1 WNHNN, CDR2 SYGVQD (reference sequence). In the original processing: The assay estimated nucleated cells by amplifying reference gene primers. TCRdb's table, derived via immunoSEQ multiplex PCR, lists solely in-frame clones and lacks some. The V and J calls and the clone size are those of that table, but D and trimming were determined from the DNA. Here the sample spans over 130,000 clones, around three quarters being singletons. The sequencing sample was made of peripheral blood. This rearrangement joins TRBV10-1 to TRBJ2-1, with no clear D. The sequence derives from a man in his fifties with acute or convalescent COVID-19. The CDR3 nucleotides are TGCGCCAGCAGTGAGGGCAGGCAGGCGCAGTTCTTC. It is translated as CASSEGRQAQFF.